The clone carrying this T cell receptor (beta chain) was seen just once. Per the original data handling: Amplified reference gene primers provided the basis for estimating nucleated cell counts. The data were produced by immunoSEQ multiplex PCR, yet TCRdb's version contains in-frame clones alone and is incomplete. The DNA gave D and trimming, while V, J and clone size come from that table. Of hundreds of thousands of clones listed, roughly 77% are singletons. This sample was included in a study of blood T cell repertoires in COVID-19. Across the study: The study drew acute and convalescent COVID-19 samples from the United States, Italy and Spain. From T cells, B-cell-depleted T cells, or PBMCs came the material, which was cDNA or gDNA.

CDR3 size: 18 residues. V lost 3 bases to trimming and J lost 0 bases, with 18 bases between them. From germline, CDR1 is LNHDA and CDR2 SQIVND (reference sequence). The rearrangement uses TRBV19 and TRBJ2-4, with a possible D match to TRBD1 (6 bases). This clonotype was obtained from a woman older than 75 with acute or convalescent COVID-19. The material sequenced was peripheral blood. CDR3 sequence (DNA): TGTGCCAGTAGTATCCAGGGGTGGGAAGTTGTAGCCAAAAACATTCAGTACTTC. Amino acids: CASSIQGWEVVAKNIQYF.